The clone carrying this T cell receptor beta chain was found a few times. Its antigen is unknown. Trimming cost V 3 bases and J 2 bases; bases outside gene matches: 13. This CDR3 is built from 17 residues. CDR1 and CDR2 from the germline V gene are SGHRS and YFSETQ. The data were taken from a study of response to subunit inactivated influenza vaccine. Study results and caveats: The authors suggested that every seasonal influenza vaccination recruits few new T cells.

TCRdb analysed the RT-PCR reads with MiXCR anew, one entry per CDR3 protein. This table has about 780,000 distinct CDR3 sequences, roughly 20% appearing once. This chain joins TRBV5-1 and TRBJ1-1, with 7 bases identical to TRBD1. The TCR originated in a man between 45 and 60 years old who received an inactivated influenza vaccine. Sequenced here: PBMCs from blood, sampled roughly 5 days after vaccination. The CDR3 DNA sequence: TGCGCCAGCAGCTCCGGACAGGCACGTGGGGGAAACACTGAAGCTTTCTTT. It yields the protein CASSSGQARGGNTEAFF.